The 19 T cell receptor beta chains below were found in one sample sequenced in a study of T cell repertoires in cytomegalovirus infection. Using its own MiXCR run on the reads, TCRdb lists one record per CDR3 protein. The data show roughly 600,000 distinct CDR3 sequences, 20% to 30% seen once. Sequenced: CD8+ T cells from PBMCs. The receptors here all came from a human donor in good health (CMV status not recorded). Some clones in this sample may be carry-over from other donors' samples.

This clonotype came up a few times. V is TRBV6-1 and J is TRBJ1-1, with D possibly being TRBD1 (6 bases). This CDR3 spans 13 amino acids. From germline, CDR1 is MNHNS and CDR2 SASEGT. Trimming removed 6 bases from V and 4 bases from J, with 12 bases in between. The CDR3 sequence: CASRVQGGTEAFF. The DNA for the CDR3 is TGTGCCAGCAGGGTACAAGGGGGCACTGAAGCTTTCTTT.

The CDR3 nucleotides read TGCAGCGTCGACGGACTAGCGGAAAACCCCACAGATACGCAGTATTTT. Residues: CSVDGLAENPTDTQYF. This chain uses TRBV29-1 with TRBJ2-3; 10 bases line up with TRBD2. This CDR3 is built from 16 residues. With V trimmed by 6 bases and J by 2 bases, 11 bases remained unmatched. The germline V gene encodes CDR1 SQVTM and CDR2 ANQGSEA.

This clonotype was observed a handful of times. V usage is TRBV10-3 and J usage is TRBJ2-7; possibly TRBD2 for D (7 bases). Trimming took 7 bases from V and 2 from J, leaving 18 bases between them. The CDR3 consists of 15 residues. Germline assignment: CDR1 ENHRY and CDR2 SYGVKD. The CDR3 DNA follows: TGTGCCATCACCGTTGAAGGGGGGGAGCCCTACGAGCAGTACTTC. Translated: CAITVEGGEPYEQYF.

This chain links TRBV5-8 with TRBJ1-1; no definite D call. V shed 3 bases and J shed 1 base, with 16 bases lying between them. Germline V gene sequence: CDR1 SGHTS, CDR2 YDEGEE. The CDR3 is 16 amino acids. The CDR3 DNA follows: TGTGCCAGCAGCTACCCGGGAGGGTGGACGAACACTGAAGCTTTCTTT. It yields the protein CASSYPGGWTNTEAFF. Filled out from reference TRBV5-8 and TRBJ1-1, the complete variable domain reads EAGVTQSPTHLIKTRGQQATLRCSPISGHTSVYWYQQALGLGLQFLLWYDEGEERNRGNFPPRFSGRQFPNYSSELNVNALELEDSALYLCASSYPGGWTNTEAFFGQGTRLTVV.

This chain connects TRBV13 to TRBJ1-1; D may be TRBD1 (6 bases). V was pared by 2 bases and J by 5 bases, with 18 bases between. The germline CDR1 and CDR2 sequences are PRHDT and FYEKMQ (reference sequence). The CDR3 contains 16 residues. The CDR3 here is CASSLSGQDLWTEAFF. The DNA for the CDR3 is TGTGCCAGCAGCTTATCGGGACAAGACCTTTGGACTGAAGCTTTCTTT.

This clonotype has a handful of counts. The V call is TRBV28, the J call TRBJ1-1, with D hard to call. Trimming left V 8 bases short and J 4 bases short, with 17 bases between. Per the germline V gene, CDR1 is MDHEN and CDR2 is SYDVKM. This CDR3 is 14 amino acids long. CDR3 in DNA: TGTGCCAGCGGATTGGGCCTACGGGGCACTGAAGCTTTCTTT. Amino acids: CASGLGLRGTEAFF.

Ten or more counts support this clonotype. The chain couples TRBV6-2 or TRBV6-3 to TRBJ2-1; D possibly corresponds to TRBD1 (5 bases). V dropped 4 bases and J dropped 3 bases, with 7 bases sitting between them. Germline V CDR1 and CDR2: MNHEY, SVGEGT. The CDR3 consists of 13 residues. The CDR3 here is CASSSGIYNEQFF. CDR3 DNA: TGTGCCAGCAGTTCAGGGATCTACAATGAGCAGTTCTTC.

This clonotype was counted ten times or more. The gene calls are TRBV20-1 and TRBJ2-1; 10 bases are shared with TRBD1. The CDR3 sequence is 15 residues long. Germline trimming cut 7 bases from V and 4 bases from J; bases unmatched to any gene: 10. The V gene's germline CDR1 is DFQATT and CDR2 SNEGSKA (reference sequence). In DNA form, the CDR3 reads TGCAGTGTTCCTCCCCGGGACAGGGGATACAATGAGCAGTTCTTC. It encodes CSVPPRDRGYNEQFF.

This clonotype was counted only a few times. The rearrangement joins TRBV20-1 to TRBJ2-7; D unresolved. Germline assignment: CDR1 DFQATT and CDR2 SNEGSKA (reference sequence). The ends were cut back, 0 bases at V and 2 bases at J, with 14 bases in the middle. The CDR3 is 15 residues long. CDR3 sequence (DNA): TGCAGTGCTAGAGATCAGCGTAGTATGACCTACGAGCAGTACGTC. It encodes CSARDQRSMTYEQYV.

This sequence joins TRBV29-1 and TRBJ2-5; tentative D call: TRBD2 (5 bases). The germline V and J ends were trimmed by 4 bases and 5 bases, with 5 bases remaining between them. Per germline, CDR1 SQVTM and CDR2 ANQGSEA. The CDR3 is 10 residues long. For the CDR3, the DNA is TGCAGCGTTGGGGAGGAGACCCAGTACTTC. Its protein is CSVGEETQYF.

This clonotype was observed a single time. This chain links TRBV18 with TRBJ1-1; D might be TRBD1 (5 bases). The CDR3 extends over 13 amino acids. CDR1 KGHSH and CDR2 LQKENI come from the germline V gene. The V gene lost 0 bases and the J gene lost 11 bases, with 13 bases spanning the gap. The CDR3 coding sequence is TGTGCCAGCTCACCACCGGGGCGGCTGGGGGCTTTCTTT. It yields the protein CASSPPGRLGAFF.

This clonotype was seen repeatedly, ten times or more. J is TRBJ2-1 and V is TRBV12-3 or TRBV12-4, with D hard to call. The CDR3 covers 17 residues. Trimming stripped 0 bases from V and 0 bases from J, with 12 bases between. The CDR3 sequence: CASSLAAIVRSYNEQFF. Written as DNA, the CDR3 is TGTGCCAGCAGTTTAGCCGCGATCGTTCGCTCCTACAATGAGCAGTTCTTC.

The chain employs TRBV25-1 and TRBJ1-2, with 7 bases identical to TRBD1. The germline gives CDR1 MGHDK, CDR2 SYGVNS. This CDR3 has 16 residues. V was pared by 5 bases and J by 4 bases, with 13 bases of the junction left unmatched. CDR3 residues: CASSYAEGQEVYGYTF. CDR3 nucleotide sequence: TGTGCCAGCAGTTACGCGGAAGGACAGGAGGTCTATGGCTACACCTTC.

The table lists this clonotype with many counts. This chain joins TRBV11-3 and TRBJ2-5, with 8 bases identical to TRBD1. V trimming: 5 bases; J trimming: 5 bases; junction bases outside the gene matches: 19. Germline assignment: CDR1 SGHNT and CDR2 YENEEA. This CDR3 has 18 residues. The CDR3 DNA follows: TGTGCCAGCAGCGACTCTCGGGGCAGGGGGCGCCCCGGGGAGACCCAGTACTTC. As protein: CASSDSRGRGRPGETQYF.

The chain recombines TRBV3-1 with TRBJ2-7; either TRBD1 or TRBD2 may fit D (7 bases each). This CDR3 is built from 15 residues. Trimming removed 5 bases from V and 3 bases from J, with 17 bases in between. Looked up from germline, CDR1 is LGHDT and CDR2 is YNNKEL (reference sequence). The CDR3 region is CASSYGRGGGYEQYF. As DNA, the CDR3 is TGTGCCAGCAGCTACGGCAGGGGGGGAGGCTACGAGCAGTACTTC.

Ten or more counts support this clonotype. The V and J genes are TRBV5-6 and TRBJ2-1; D is possibly TRBD2 (6 bases). The length of the CDR3 is 14 residues. The germline gives CDR1 SGHDT, CDR2 YYEEEE. Trimming stripped 2 bases from V and 3 bases from J, with 9 bases between. For the CDR3, the DNA is TGTGCCAGCAGCTTCTCGGGGGTCTACAATGAGCAGTTCTTC. As protein: CASSFSGVYNEQFF.

This clonotype came up many times. The V and J genes are TRBV7-2 and TRBJ2-7, with D perhaps matching TRBD1 or TRBD2 (5 bases each). CDR3 length equals 14 residues. V gave up 3 bases and J gave up 5 bases, with 14 bases separating them. Per germline, CDR1 SGHTA and CDR2 FQGNSA. The CDR3 bases are TGTGCCAGCAGCTTCGGTTCTTCGGGGCACGAGCAGTACTTC. This codes for CASSFGSSGHEQYF.

This clonotype has only one observation. This rearrangement joins TRBV7-6 to TRBJ1-5, with a weak D call TRBD1 (5 bases). Germline V CDR1 and CDR2: SGHVS, FNYEAQ. CDR3 length equals 15 residues. V was pared by 3 bases and J by 3 bases, with 12 bases between. The CDR3 DNA follows: TGTGCCAGCAGCTTCTCCGCAGGACACAATCAGCCCCAGCATTTT. This encodes CASSFSAGHNQPQHF.

This clonotype came up a few times. This rearrangement joins TRBV12-3 or TRBV12-4 to TRBJ2-1, with D perhaps TRBD1 or TRBD2 (5 bases each). Trimming left V 7 bases short and J 5 bases short, with 18 bases between. There are 15 residues in the CDR3. The CDR3 loop reads CASTLSWGSDNEQFF. In nucleotides, the CDR3 is TGTGCCAGCACCCTATCATGGGGGTCTGACAATGAGCAGTTCTTC.